These 5 T cell receptor beta chains were sequenced from one sample in a study of T cell responses to AZD1222 COVID-19 vaccine. TCRdb keeps only in-frame clones here, not all; method: immunoSEQ multiplex PCR. The sample yields some 180,000 clones, approximately 89% seen once. Sample: peripheral blood, taken 28 days after the second AZD1222 dose. The source is an adult who received the AZD1222 COVID-19 vaccine.

The sample holds one count of this clone. The CDR3 bases are TGTGCCAGCTCACCAGACAGGGGTCCGTATGGCTACACCTTC. It is translated as CASSPDRGPYGYTF. This chain links TRBV18 with TRBJ1-2; 8 bases agree with TRBD1. From germline, CDR1 is KGHSH and CDR2 LQKENI. The CDR3 is 14 residues long. V lost 2 bases and J lost 5; bases outside the gene matches: 4.

The rearrangement links TRBV7-2 to TRBJ2-7; weak D call: TRBD1 (5 bases). The germline V gene encodes CDR1 SGHTA and CDR2 FQGNSA. V was pared by 3 bases and J by 2 bases, with 8 bases between. The CDR3 consists of 13 residues. The CDR3 here is CASSFRQTYEQYF. CDR3 nucleotide sequence: TGTGCCAGCAGCTTTAGACAGACCTACGAGCAGTACTTC.

CDR3 in amino acids: CASSLGGGANTEAFF. The CDR3 coding sequence is TGTGCCAGCAGCCTTGGTGGGGGAGCGAACACTGAAGCTTTCTTT. This chain uses TRBV3-1 (or the pseudogene TRBV3-2) with TRBJ1-1, with D maybe TRBD1 (5 bases). Germline V gene lookup returns CDR1 LGHDT and CDR2 YNNKEL (reference sequence). V was pared by 4 bases and J by 1 base, with 13 bases between. The CDR3 totals 15 residues.

J is TRBJ1-1 and V is TRBV11-2, with D possibly TRBD1 on 5 matching bases. This CDR3 has 13 amino acids. In germline, CDR1 is SGHAT, CDR2 FQNNGV. Trimming stripped 5 bases from V and 10 bases from J, with 17 bases between. The CDR3 reads CASSPRLLGRAFF. The CDR3, as DNA: TGTGCCAGCAGCCCAAGGTTGTTGGGACGAGCTTTCTTT. Together with reference TRBV11-2 and TRBJ1-1, the CDR3 gives the full variable domain: EAGVAQSPRYKIIEKRQSVAFWCNPISGHATLYWYQQILGQGPKLLIQFQNNGVVDDSQLPKDRFSAERLKGVDSTLKIQPAKLEDSAVYLCASSPRLLGRAFFGQGTRLTVV.

The chain recombines TRBV12-3 or TRBV12-4 with TRBJ1-1; D uncertain. The CDR3 sequence is 11 residues long. V gave up 5 bases and J gave up 3 bases, with 4 bases separating them. The CDR3 bases are TGTGCCAGCAGTCCGGACACTGAAGCTTTCTTT. Encoded protein: CASSPDTEAFF.